Below are 23 T cell receptor beta chains sequenced from a single sample in a study of Graves' ophthalmopathy and Graves' hyperthyroidism. RNA transcripts served as template for amplifying TCR beta CDR3 sequences. In the first round, RT-PCR was carried out with HTBI primers, and a multiplex PCR formed the second round. TCRdb re-analysed the multiplex PCR reads in MiXCR, keeping a single row per CDR3 protein. The table has 400,000 to 450,000 distinct CDR3 sequences, approximately 21% seen once. Sequencing used peripheral blood. Source of these receptors: a woman aged 18-35 years with stable Graves' hyperthyroidism.

The rearrangement uses TRBV28 and TRBJ2-5, with TRBD2 matching over 7 bases. The CDR3 is 15 amino acids. The J segment lost 3 bases and the V segment lost 6 bases, leaving 10 bases of the junction unmatched. Germline V gene data show CDR1 as MDHEN and CDR2 as SYDVKM. The CDR3: CASSFNRDYKETQYF. The CDR3, as DNA: TGTGCCAGCAGCTTTAACCGGGACTACAAAGAGACCCAGTACTTC.

The genes are TRBV12-3 or TRBV12-4 and TRBJ1-2; 8 positions match TRBD1. Trimming at V came to 8 bases and at J to 2 bases, leaving 4 bases not matched to a gene. The CDR3 contains 13 residues. In DNA form, the CDR3 reads TGTGCCAGCGGTGGACAGGGAAACTATGGCTACACCTTC. It translates to CASGGQGNYGYTF.

In its sample, this clonotype was seen many times. This sequence joins TRBV27 and TRBJ2-7; D gene unclear. Trimming removed 7 bases at V and 1 base at J, with 17 bases between. There are 15 residues in the CDR3. Germline assignment: CDR1 MNHEY and CDR2 SMNVEV (reference sequence). The chain's CDR3 is CASTDSGFPSYEQYF. The CDR3 nucleotides are TGTGCCAGCACGGATTCCGGGTTCCCGTCCTACGAGCAGTACTTC.

This clonotype was counted at least ten times. This sequence joins TRBV6-2 or TRBV6-3 and TRBJ2-7, with 8 positions matching TRBD1. The CDR3 has 17 amino acids. Trimming cost V 10 bases and J 3 bases; bases outside gene matches: 20. Germline V gene data show CDR1 as MNHEY and CDR2 as SVGEGT. CDR3 nucleotides: TGTGCCACCCCCAGGACAGGGACCTCCTTCGGTATCTACGAGCAGTACTTC. It codes for CATPRTGTSFGIYEQYF.

This clonotype appeared many times. The J gene is TRBJ1-5, the V gene TRBV4-1; 7 nucleotides match TRBD1. In germline, CDR1 is MGHRA, CDR2 YSYEKL. The J segment lost 9 bases and the V segment lost 0 bases, leaving 11 bases of the junction unmatched. This CDR3 comprises 16 residues. The CDR3 spells CASSQDLQGRNMPQHF. CDR3 in DNA: TGCGCCAGCAGCCAAGATCTACAGGGGAGGAATATGCCCCAGCATTTT.

This clonotype was observed at least ten times. At one end, the junction sequence differs from germline, possibly due to a read error. The V and J genes are TRBV13 and TRBJ2-7; 8 bases are a match to TRBD2. Germline values: CDR1 PRHDT, CDR2 FYEKMQ (reference sequence). This CDR3 comprises 13 residues. The CDR3: CASSLGESGGRCF. The CDR3 DNA reads as TGTGCCAGCAGCTTAGGTGAGAGCGGGGGAAGGTGCTTC.

The rearrangement uses TRBV28 and TRBJ2-7; 7 bases fit TRBD1. Trimming removed 8 bases from V and 3 bases from J; junction bases left unmatched: 7. Germline assignment: CDR1 MDHEN and CDR2 SYDVKM. There are 13 residues in the CDR3. CDR3 loop: CASSGTAFYEQYF. DNA of the CDR3: TGTGCCAGCTCCGGGACAGCCTTCTACGAGCAGTACTTC.

This clonotype was recorded many times. The chain is built from TRBV4-2 and TRBJ2-7, with D perhaps matching TRBD1 or TRBD2 (5 bases each). Germline V gene lookup returns CDR1 LGHNA and CDR2 YNFKEQ. The CDR3 totals 15 residues. V lost 4 bases and J 2 bases, leaving 15 bases between the germline ends. Here the CDR3 reads CASSLNRDPTYEQYF. In nucleotides, the CDR3 is TGTGCCAGCAGCCTTAACCGGGACCCCACCTACGAGCAGTACTTC.

This clonotype was detected many times. The chain couples TRBV4-2 to TRBJ1-3; D unresolved. The V and J ends lost 4 bases and 1 base respectively, with 26 bases between them. The CDR3 is made up of 20 amino acids. Germline CDR1 is LGHNA and CDR2 is YNFKEQ. The CDR3 sequence: CASSLTLGSEGPWSGNTIYF. The CDR3 DNA reads as TGTGCCAGCAGCCTTACCTTGGGGTCGGAGGGTCCTTGGTCTGGAAACACCATATATTTT.

This clonotype has ten or more counts. V and J are TRBV6-2 or TRBV6-3 and TRBJ2-4; D is undetermined. This CDR3 region has 14 residues. Per germline, CDR1 MNHEY and CDR2 SVGEGT. The V gene lost 2 bases and the J gene lost 6 bases, with 11 bases spanning the gap. Here the CDR3 DNA reads TGTGCCAGCAGTTACGCTGGGTGGGGAAACATTCAGTACTTC. This codes for CASSYAGWGNIQYF.

This clonotype was seen repeatedly, ten times or more. V and J are TRBV29-1 and TRBJ2-2; D could derive from TRBD1 or TRBD2 (5 bases each). Deletions cut 6 bases from V and 12 bases from J, with 14 bases between. Per germline, CDR1 SQVTM and CDR2 ANQGSEA. There are 11 residues in the CDR3. Written as DNA, the CDR3 is TGCAGCGTAAACAGGAGAGGGAAGCTGTTTTTT. It codes for CSVNRRGKLFF.

This clonotype was observed many times. The J gene is TRBJ2-5, the V gene TRBV30; tentatively, D is TRBD2 (6 bases). Trimming stripped 0 bases from V and 2 bases from J, with 13 bases between. This CDR3 region has 15 residues. Per germline, CDR1 GTSNPN and CDR2 SVGIG (reference sequence). CDR3 in amino acids: CAWSVRGRLQETQYF. CDR3 sequence (DNA): TGTGCCTGGAGTGTACGGGGGAGACTGCAAGAGACCCAGTACTTC. The full variable domain, in which reference TRBV30 and TRBJ2-5 provide the parts outside the CDR3, is SQTIHQWPATLVQPVGSPLSLECTVEGTSNPNLYWYRQAAGRGLQLLFYSVGIGQISSEVPQNLSASRPQDRQFILSSKKLLLSDSGFYLCAWSVRGRLQETQYFGPGTRLLVL.

This clonotype was recorded at least ten times. V gene TRBV20-1 combines with J gene TRBJ2-7, with D possibly being TRBD2 (6 bases). CDR1 DFQATT and CDR2 SNEGSKA come from the germline V gene (reference sequence). The CDR3 extends over 15 amino acids. V was cut by 6 bases and J by 7 bases, with 25 bases left in between. The CDR3 DNA reads TGCAGTGCATCAAATCGGTACGGCGGGAATCGAGAGCAGTACTTC. Its translation: CSASNRYGGNREQYF.

The V and J genes are TRBV30 and TRBJ1-1; D perhaps matches TRBD1 (6 bases). Germline V gene data show CDR1 as GTSNPN and CDR2 as SVGIG (reference sequence). V lost 2 bases and J 5 bases, leaving 18 bases between the germline ends. This CDR3 has 15 residues. The CDR3 region has the DNA TGTGCCTGGAGTCACGGGGCAGGGACAATGACTGAAGCTTTCTTT. This codes for CAWSHGAGTMTEAFF.

This clonotype has ten or more counts. CDR3 amino acids: CASSNSMETQYF. The CDR3 DNA reads TGTGCCAGCAGCAACAGTATGGAGACCCAGTACTTC. The chain combines TRBV11-2 with TRBJ2-5; D is unresolved. This CDR3 comprises 12 residues. The V gene's germline CDR1 is SGHAT and CDR2 FQNNGV. V lost 5 bases and J 5 bases, leaving 9 bases between the germline ends. Combining the CDR3 with reference TRBV11-2 and TRBJ2-5 gives the whole variable domain EAGVAQSPRYKIIEKRQSVAFWCNPISGHATLYWYQQILGQGPKLLIQFQNNGVVDDSQLPKDRFSAERLKGVDSTLKIQPAKLEDSAVYLCASSNSMETQYFGPGTRLLVL.

This clonotype was observed many times. The chain uses TRBV4-2 and TRBJ2-5, with 15 bases that match TRBD2. This CDR3 contains 18 residues. The V gene end was trimmed by 5 bases and the J gene end by 2 bases; junction bases not matched to a gene: 9. In germline, CDR1 is LGHNA, CDR2 YNFKEQ. CDR3 sequence reads: CASSKGLAGGLRQETQYF. In DNA form, the CDR3 reads TGTGCCAGCAGCAAGGGACTAGCGGGAGGTTTGAGGCAAGAGACCCAGTACTTC.

About this clonotype: Compared with germline, one end of the junction differs, possibly owing to a read error. CDR3 DNA: TGTGCCAGTCGTATAAAGCAAGGAACGGGACAGGGAGGCTATGGCTACACCTTC. The encoded protein is CASRIKQGTGQGGYGYTF. The chain recombines TRBV19 with TRBJ1-2; TRBD1 agrees at 9 bases. Germline assignment: CDR1 LNHDA and CDR2 SQIVND (reference sequence). There are 18 residues in the CDR3.

This clonotype was observed a single time. This sequence joins TRBV20-1 and TRBJ2-7, with D possibly matching TRBD2 (6 bases). V was cut by 5 bases and J by 3 bases, with 11 bases left in between. Germline V CDR1 and CDR2: DFQATT, SNEGSKA (reference sequence). The CDR3 is made up of 12 amino acids. The CDR3 DNA sequence: TGCAGTGCTCGCGGGGTAGTCTACGAGCAGTACTTC. Amino acids: CSARGVVYEQYF.

This clonotype has a count of ten or more. This chain uses TRBV29-1 with TRBJ1-1; no firm D call. CDR1 and CDR2 (germline): SQVTM, ANQGSEA. Trimming left V 3 bases short and J 5 bases short, with 13 bases between. The length of the CDR3 is 13 residues. CDR3 sequence: CSVEAASRTEAFF. The CDR3 region has the DNA TGCAGCGTTGAGGCAGCCTCCCGTACTGAAGCTTTCTTT.

This clonotype occurred many times. The V gene is TRBV25-1, the J gene TRBJ1-1, with D possibly TRBD1 on 5 matching bases. Germline assignment: CDR1 MGHDK and CDR2 SYGVNS. CDR3 length: 14 amino acids. V lost 6 bases and J 2 bases, leaving 13 bases between the germline ends. CDR3 protein: CASSLMTANTEAFF. The DNA for the CDR3 is TGTGCCAGCAGCCTGATGACAGCTAACACTGAAGCTTTCTTT.

This clonotype showed up many times. The chain joins TRBV20-1 to TRBJ2-3; 12 bases agree with TRBD2. In germline, CDR1 is DFQATT, CDR2 SNEGSKA (reference sequence). The V gene end was trimmed by 5 bases and the J gene end by 0 bases; junction bases not matched to a gene: 9. The CDR3 runs to 17 residues. The CDR3 nucleotides are TGCAGTGCTCCCGGGACTAGCGGGCCTGCTAGCACAGATACGCAGTATTTT. This encodes CSAPGTSGPASTDTQYF.

A single count supports this clonotype. Possible read error: a much larger clone is one base away. The chain couples TRBV11-2 to TRBJ2-5; possibly TRBD1 or TRBD2 for D (6 bases each). This CDR3 region has 17 residues. Germline-derived CDR1 and CDR2 are SGHAT and FQNNGV. This chain's CDR3 is CASTPKTRGAVQVTQYF. The DNA for the CDR3 is TGTGCCAGCACTCCCAAAACGAGGGGGGCCGTCCAAGTGACCCAGTACTTC.

In this sample, this clonotype turned up many times. CDR3 DNA sequence: TGCGCCAGCAGCTTGGCCGGGAAGGTGACCCAGTACTTC. This sequence encodes CASSLAGKVTQYF. V and J are TRBV5-1 and TRBJ2-5; maybe TRBD2 (5 bases). The CDR3 covers 13 residues. Germline lookup yields CDR1 SGHRS and CDR2 YFSETQ. Trimming shortened V by 0 bases and J by 7 bases, and 10 bases separated the two germline ends.